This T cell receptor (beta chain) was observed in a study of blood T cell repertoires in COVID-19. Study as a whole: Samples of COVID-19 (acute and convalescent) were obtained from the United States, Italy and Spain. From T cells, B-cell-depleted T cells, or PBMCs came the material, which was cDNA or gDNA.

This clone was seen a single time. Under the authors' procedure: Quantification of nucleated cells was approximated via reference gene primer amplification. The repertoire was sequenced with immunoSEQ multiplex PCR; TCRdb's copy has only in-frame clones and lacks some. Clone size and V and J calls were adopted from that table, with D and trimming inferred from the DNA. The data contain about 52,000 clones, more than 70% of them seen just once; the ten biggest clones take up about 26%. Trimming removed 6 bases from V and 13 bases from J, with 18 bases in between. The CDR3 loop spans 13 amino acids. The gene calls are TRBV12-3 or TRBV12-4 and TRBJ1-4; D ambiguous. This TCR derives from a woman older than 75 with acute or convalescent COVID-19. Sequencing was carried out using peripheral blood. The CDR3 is CASSPGVGARLFF. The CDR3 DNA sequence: TGTGCCAGCAGCCCCGGCGTTGGTGCTAGACTGTTTTTT.